Below are 24 T cell receptor beta chains sequenced from a single sample in a study of regulatory T cells in long-lasting Graves disease. The time point here: newly diagnosed GD, antithyroid drugs for less than 3 months. From PBMCs, RNA was extracted and then used to make the TCR library. The authors built TCR beta libraries using iRepertoire HTBI primers and Arm-PCR of CDR3 regions. A single record per CDR3 protein comes from TCRdb applying MiXCR to the multiplex PCR reads. Of 520,000 or so distinct CDR3 sequences in the sample, more than 10% were seen once. These sequences were also reported in another study, on T cells in Graves' hyperthyroidism and ophthalmopathy.

The starting material was peripheral blood mononuclear cells (PBMCs), obtained at new diagnosis, from a patient treated with antithyroid drugs. These TCRs come from a woman aged 25 to 39 with Graves disease.

This clonotype has just a few counts. This chain links TRBV4-3 with TRBJ2-5; D unclear. This CDR3 is 14 amino acids long. Trimming shortened V by 0 bases and J by 5 bases, and 10 bases separated the two germline ends. Germline-derived CDR1 and CDR2 are LGHNA and YSLEER. DNA for the CDR3: TGCGCCAGCAGCCAAGATTTAGTTTCCGAGACCCAGTACTTC. Protein product: CASSQDLVSETQYF.

This clonotype was recorded once. The chain has TRBV11-2 and TRBJ2-3, with D maybe TRBD2 (6 bases). Deletions cut 5 bases from V and 0 bases from J, with 21 bases between. The CDR3 has 18 residues. Germline CDR1 SGHAT, CDR2 FQNNGV. The CDR3 region has the DNA TGTGCCAGCAGCCTACATAGGGCGGCGGGGTCAAGCACAGATACGCAGTATTTT. Translation gives CASSLHRAAGSSTDTQYF.

This clonotype was counted many times. V is TRBV6-2 or TRBV6-3 and J is TRBJ2-1, with D possibly being TRBD2 (6 bases). CDR1 is MNHEY and CDR2 is SVGEGT in the germline V gene. The CDR3 covers 15 residues. The ends were cut back, 3 bases at V and 6 bases at J, with 15 bases in the middle. CDR3 nucleotide sequence: TGTGCCAGCAGTTATCCTGGGGCGGGAAGCAATGAGCAGTTCTTC. This encodes CASSYPGAGSNEQFF.

The chain recombines TRBV7-2 with TRBJ2-3; the match to TRBD2 covers 7 bases. The CDR3 runs 15 residues. CDR1 is SGHTA, CDR2 FQGNSA, per germline. V gave up 0 bases and J gave up 4 bases; unmatched junction bases: 4. DNA of the CDR3: TGTGCCAGCAGCTTAGCGGGAGGGCGGGCAGATACGCAGTATTTT. It codes for CASSLAGGRADTQYF.

This clonotype has ten or more counts. The chain couples TRBV20-1 to TRBJ2-7; 9 nucleotides line up with TRBD2. V gave up 6 bases and J gave up 1 base; unmatched junction bases: 7. The germline V gene has CDR1 DFQATT and CDR2 SNEGSKA (reference sequence). The CDR3 contains 14 residues. The CDR3 sequence: CSAPMSGRSYEQYF. CDR3 in DNA: TGCAGTGCCCCAATGAGCGGGAGGTCCTACGAGCAGTACTTC.

This clonotype appeared many times. The gene calls are TRBV27 and TRBJ2-7; 12 bases are a match to TRBD2. CDR3 length equals 18 residues. The J segment lost 3 bases and the V segment lost 3 bases, leaving 12 bases of the junction unmatched. Germline V gene sequence: CDR1 MNHEY, CDR2 SMNVEV (reference sequence). The chain's CDR3 is CASSLGGVLAGGLYEQYF. For the CDR3, the DNA is TGTGCCAGCAGTTTGGGGGGTGTCCTAGCGGGAGGGCTCTACGAGCAGTACTTC.

The CDR3 region has the DNA TGTGCCAGCAGCCAAGGGATGGTTCGGAGGGGAGGTCGCGAAAAACTGTTTTTT. As protein: CASSQGMVRRGGREKLFF. V is TRBV14 and J is TRBJ1-4; D perhaps matches TRBD1 (5 bases). This CDR3 is 18 amino acids long. CDR1 is SGHDN and CDR2 is FVKESK in the germline V gene. Trimming pared 1 base from V and 8 bases from J, leaving 23 bases between.

This clonotype was picked up many times. The chain links TRBV27 to TRBJ2-7, with D tentatively TRBD1 (6 bases). The germline CDR1 and CDR2 sequences are MNHEY and SMNVEV (reference sequence). The germline V and J ends were trimmed by 3 bases and 0 bases, with 12 bases remaining between them. The CDR3 is 15 residues long. For the CDR3, the DNA is TGTGCCAGCAGTTTCGACAGGTCGAGCTCCTACGAGCAGTACTTC. Translating it yields CASSFDRSSSYEQYF.

For this clonotype: A much larger clone lies a single base off, so this may be a read error. The chain links TRBV6-8 to TRBJ1-1; D unclear. The germline V gene has CDR1 MNHGY and CDR2 SAAAGT. The CDR3 is 14 residues long. The CDR3 DNA reads as TGTACCAGCAATACCCGAGGGAGCGACACTGAAGCTTTCTTT. Amino acid sequence: CTSNTRGSDTEAFF.

In its sample, this clonotype was seen a few times. The chain couples TRBV5-1 to TRBJ1-6, with TRBD1 matching over 7 bases. Germline CDR1 and CDR2: SGHRS and YFSETQ. The CDR3 runs 16 residues. After removal of 5 bases from V and 7 bases from J, the junction contained 12 bases not matched to a gene. As DNA, the CDR3 is TGCGCCAGCAGATCCCATTACAGGGGTACCAATTCACCCCTCCACTTT. Translation gives CASRSHYRGTNSPLHF.

This clonotype has a count of ten or more. The chain couples TRBV20-1 to TRBJ1-5, with D maybe TRBD1 (5 bases). CDR3 length: 13 residues. Trimming took 1 base from V and 4 from J, leaving 8 bases between them. Germline CDR1 DFQATT, CDR2 SNEGSKA (reference sequence). The CDR3 nucleotides are TGCAGTGCTAGAGGAGACAGTAATCAGCCCCAGCATTTT. This translates into CSARGDSNQPQHF.

This clonotype has ten or more counts. V usage is TRBV20-1 and J usage is TRBJ2-3; 8 bases agree with TRBD2. Germline V gene lookup returns CDR1 DFQATT and CDR2 SNEGSKA (reference sequence). The CDR3 totals 16 residues. Losses at the gene ends were 2 bases for V and 7 bases for J; bases not matched to a gene: 14. The CDR3 nucleotides are TGCAGTGCTAGATCACTAAGGAGCGGGAGAGGAAATACGCAGTATTTT. This translates into CSARSLRSGRGNTQYF.

V usage is TRBV7-9 and J usage is TRBJ2-2; no clear D. Deletions cut 2 bases from V and 2 bases from J, with 15 bases between. Germline V CDR1 and CDR2: SEHNR, FQNEAQ (reference sequence). This CDR3 comprises 17 residues. CDR3: CASSLSVQATNTGELFF. In DNA, the CDR3 is TGTGCCAGCAGCTTAAGTGTGCAGGCGACCAACACCGGGGAGCTGTTTTTT.

The chain uses TRBV30 and TRBJ2-1, with D hard to call. V gave up 5 bases and J gave up 0 bases, with 8 bases separating them. This CDR3 is 13 amino acids long. Germline V CDR1 and CDR2: GTSNPN, SVGIG (reference sequence). CDR3 loop: CAWQRSSYNEQFF. The CDR3 nucleotides are TGTGCCTGGCAGAGGAGCTCCTACAATGAGCAGTTCTTC. Full variable domain (rest looked up from reference TRBV30 and TRBJ2-1): SQTIHQWPATLVQPVGSPLSLECTVEGTSNPNLYWYRQAAGRGLQLLFYSVGIGQISSEVPQNLSASRPQDRQFILSSKKLLLSDSGFYLCAWQRSSYNEQFFGPGTRLTVL.

This clonotype came up a few times. The rearrangement joins TRBV6-1 to TRBJ2-2; D possibly uses TRBD1 or TRBD2 (5 bases each). CDR3 length equals 14 residues. Trimming cost V 4 bases and J 6 bases, with 12 bases left between them. Germline CDR1 MNHNS, CDR2 SASEGT. For the CDR3, the DNA is TGTGCCAGCAGTGCCGGGACGGAGGCCGGGGAGCTGTTTTTT. It codes for CASSAGTEAGELFF.

This clonotype was seen many times. This chain connects TRBV11-2 to TRBJ1-4; no clear D. Trimming cost V 7 bases and J 8 bases, with 17 bases left between them. Germline V lookup: CDR1 SGHAT, CDR2 FQNNGV. The CDR3 extends over 14 amino acids. The CDR3 region is CASTPRSGLEKLFF. CDR3 in DNA: TGTGCCAGCACCCCCCGGTCGGGGTTGGAAAAACTGTTTTTT.

This clonotype was picked up many times. The gene calls are TRBV20-1 and TRBJ1-2, with D maybe TRBD1 (5 bases). Germline-derived CDR1 and CDR2 are DFQATT and SNEGSKA (reference sequence). V gave up 4 bases and J gave up 7 bases, with 19 bases separating them. The CDR3 spans 14 residues. CDR3 coding DNA: TGCAGTGCTACCCCACCCTCCAGGGCCGGTGGCTACACCTTC. It codes for CSATPPSRAGGYTF.

Comments on this clonotype: A single base separates this from a much larger clone, so it may be a read error. V gene TRBV5-1 combines with J gene TRBJ2-7, with 7 bases fitting TRBD1. CDR3 length equals 14 residues. The germline CDR1 and CDR2 sequences are SGHRS and YFSETQ. Trimming cost V 4 bases and J 7 bases; bases outside gene matches: 11. The CDR3 loop is CASSQSQGYNEQYF. CDR3 bases: TGCGCCAGCAGCCAGTCACAGGGGTACAATGAGCAGTACTTC.

This clonotype occurred many times. The chain is built from TRBV19 and TRBJ1-1, with TRBD1 as a possible D gene (6 bases). Germline loops: CDR1 LNHDA, CDR2 SQIVND (reference sequence). This CDR3 contains 16 residues. V lost 1 base and J 1 base, leaving 13 bases between the germline ends. The CDR3 here is CASSIGGAGWNTEAFF. DNA of the CDR3: TGTGCCAGTAGTATAGGGGGGGCAGGATGGAACACTGAAGCTTTCTTT. The full variable domain, with the rest looked up from reference TRBV19 and TRBJ1-1, is DGGITQSPKYLFRKEGQNVTLSCEQNLNHDAMYWYRQDPGQGLRLIYYSQIVNDFQKGDIAEGYSVSREKKESFPLTVTSAQKNPTAFYLCASSIGGAGWNTEAFFGQGTRLTVV.

Ten or more counts support this clonotype. The rearrangement uses TRBV24-1 and TRBJ2-2; TRBD1 agrees at 8 bases. This CDR3 spans 13 amino acids. Germline trimming cut 11 bases from V and 4 bases from J; bases unmatched to any gene: 5. Germline CDR1 is KGHDR and CDR2 is SFDVKD. CDR3 protein: CAIRQGSTGELFF. CDR3 sequence (DNA): TGTGCCATCAGACAGGGGAGCACCGGGGAGCTGTTTTTT.

This clonotype showed up just a few times. This chain links TRBV29-1 with TRBJ2-7; D tentatively reads TRBD1 or TRBD2 (6 bases each). Germline-derived CDR1 and CDR2 are SQVTM and ANQGSEA. V lost 7 bases to trimming and J lost 0 bases, with 13 bases between them. The CDR3 consists of 13 residues. This CDR3 is CSAGGANSYEQYF. The DNA for the CDR3 is TGCAGCGCCGGGGGCGCAAACTCCTACGAGCAGTACTTC.

This clonotype was detected ten times or more. This chain uses TRBV12-3 or TRBV12-4 with TRBJ2-3, with TRBD2 identical over 11 bases. J lost 5 bases, V lost 6 bases, and 4 bases had no gene match. The CDR3 contains 14 residues. CDR3 amino acids: CASRIGLAGDTQYF. As DNA, the CDR3 is TGTGCCAGCAGAATAGGACTAGCGGGAGATACGCAGTATTTT.

This chain uses TRBV2 with TRBJ2-5, with 8 bases lining up with TRBD2. Germline loops: CDR1 SNHLY, CDR2 FYNNEI. There are 16 residues in the CDR3. Trimming took 2 bases from V and 4 from J; bases not matched to a gene: 9. The CDR3 reads CASSELRAGARETQYF. The CDR3 DNA follows: TGTGCCAGCAGTGAATTGCGAGCGGGAGCTCGAGAGACCCAGTACTTC. The full variable domain, in which reference TRBV2 and TRBJ2-5 provide the parts outside the CDR3, is EPEVTQTPSHQVTQMGQEVILRCVPISNHLYFYWYRQILGQKVEFLVSFYNNEISEKSEIFDDQFSVERPDGSNFTLKIRSTKLEDSAMYFCASSELRAGARETQYFGPGTRLLVL.

This clonotype was counted ten times or more. The V and J genes are TRBV7-9 and TRBJ2-7, with D perhaps being TRBD1 or TRBD2 (5 bases each). Germline lookup yields CDR1 SEHNR and CDR2 FQNEAQ (reference sequence). Trimming pared 5 bases from V and 5 bases from J, leaving 16 bases between. The CDR3 sequence is 14 residues long. The CDR3 region is CASSLASTGHEQYF. The CDR3 DNA sequence: TGTGCCAGCAGCCTGGCGTCCACGGGGCACGAGCAGTACTTC.